This T cell receptor (beta chain) is drawn from a study of HIV-infected patients and healthy controls. Reverse transcription used 450 to 550 ng RNA and constant-region primers for alpha and beta. Using multiplexing indices, alpha and beta chain libraries were generated apart by chain-specific third strand synthesis. A single record per CDR3 protein comes from TCRdb applying MiXCR to the 5' RACE reads. The sample yields 11,000 or so distinct CDR3 sequences, less than 6.5% seen once. The repertoire came from unfractionated whole blood and reflected all unsorted peripheral T cells. RNA came from more than 2 ml of peripheral blood. The ends were cut back, 6 bases at V and 0 bases at J, with 8 bases in the middle. This CDR3 has 13 residues. The germline CDR1 and CDR2 sequences are MNHNS and SASEGT. This clonotype is medium-sized.

Sample: blood. The chain is built from TRBV6-1 and TRBJ1-1; D unclear. The receptor was derived from an adult in good health. DNA of the CDR3: TGTGCCAGCAGGGGAAACCTGAACACTGAAGCTTTCTTT. The encoded protein is CASRGNLNTEAFF.